This T cell receptor (beta chain) was documented in a study of blood T cell repertoires in COVID-19. Whole-study context: COVID-19 samples collected from the United States, Italy and Spain covered acute and convalescent phases. Sample material is recorded as cDNA or gDNA derived from T cells, B-cell-depleted T cells, or PBMCs.

Authors' processing steps: Amplification from reference gene primers served as the basis for estimated nucleated cell counts. Only in-frame clones appear in the TCRdb table, and some are missing; sequencing was by immunoSEQ multiplex PCR. The DNA was the basis for D and trimming; V, J and clone size are from that table. The data contain around 200,000 clones, 80% to 90% of them singletons. This CDR3 is built from 14 residues. Trimming stripped 7 bases from V and 2 bases from J, with 12 bases between. Germline V CDR1 and CDR2: MNHEY, SVGAGI. This sequence originates from a woman between 65 and 79 years old with COVID-19, enrolled during active disease. The rearrangement uses TRBV6-5 and TRBJ1-3; a possible D gene is TRBD1 (5 bases). Material: peripheral blood. This CDR3 is CASKRGNTGNTIYF. As DNA, the CDR3 is TGTGCCAGCAAAAGGGGAAATACTGGAAACACCATATATTTT.